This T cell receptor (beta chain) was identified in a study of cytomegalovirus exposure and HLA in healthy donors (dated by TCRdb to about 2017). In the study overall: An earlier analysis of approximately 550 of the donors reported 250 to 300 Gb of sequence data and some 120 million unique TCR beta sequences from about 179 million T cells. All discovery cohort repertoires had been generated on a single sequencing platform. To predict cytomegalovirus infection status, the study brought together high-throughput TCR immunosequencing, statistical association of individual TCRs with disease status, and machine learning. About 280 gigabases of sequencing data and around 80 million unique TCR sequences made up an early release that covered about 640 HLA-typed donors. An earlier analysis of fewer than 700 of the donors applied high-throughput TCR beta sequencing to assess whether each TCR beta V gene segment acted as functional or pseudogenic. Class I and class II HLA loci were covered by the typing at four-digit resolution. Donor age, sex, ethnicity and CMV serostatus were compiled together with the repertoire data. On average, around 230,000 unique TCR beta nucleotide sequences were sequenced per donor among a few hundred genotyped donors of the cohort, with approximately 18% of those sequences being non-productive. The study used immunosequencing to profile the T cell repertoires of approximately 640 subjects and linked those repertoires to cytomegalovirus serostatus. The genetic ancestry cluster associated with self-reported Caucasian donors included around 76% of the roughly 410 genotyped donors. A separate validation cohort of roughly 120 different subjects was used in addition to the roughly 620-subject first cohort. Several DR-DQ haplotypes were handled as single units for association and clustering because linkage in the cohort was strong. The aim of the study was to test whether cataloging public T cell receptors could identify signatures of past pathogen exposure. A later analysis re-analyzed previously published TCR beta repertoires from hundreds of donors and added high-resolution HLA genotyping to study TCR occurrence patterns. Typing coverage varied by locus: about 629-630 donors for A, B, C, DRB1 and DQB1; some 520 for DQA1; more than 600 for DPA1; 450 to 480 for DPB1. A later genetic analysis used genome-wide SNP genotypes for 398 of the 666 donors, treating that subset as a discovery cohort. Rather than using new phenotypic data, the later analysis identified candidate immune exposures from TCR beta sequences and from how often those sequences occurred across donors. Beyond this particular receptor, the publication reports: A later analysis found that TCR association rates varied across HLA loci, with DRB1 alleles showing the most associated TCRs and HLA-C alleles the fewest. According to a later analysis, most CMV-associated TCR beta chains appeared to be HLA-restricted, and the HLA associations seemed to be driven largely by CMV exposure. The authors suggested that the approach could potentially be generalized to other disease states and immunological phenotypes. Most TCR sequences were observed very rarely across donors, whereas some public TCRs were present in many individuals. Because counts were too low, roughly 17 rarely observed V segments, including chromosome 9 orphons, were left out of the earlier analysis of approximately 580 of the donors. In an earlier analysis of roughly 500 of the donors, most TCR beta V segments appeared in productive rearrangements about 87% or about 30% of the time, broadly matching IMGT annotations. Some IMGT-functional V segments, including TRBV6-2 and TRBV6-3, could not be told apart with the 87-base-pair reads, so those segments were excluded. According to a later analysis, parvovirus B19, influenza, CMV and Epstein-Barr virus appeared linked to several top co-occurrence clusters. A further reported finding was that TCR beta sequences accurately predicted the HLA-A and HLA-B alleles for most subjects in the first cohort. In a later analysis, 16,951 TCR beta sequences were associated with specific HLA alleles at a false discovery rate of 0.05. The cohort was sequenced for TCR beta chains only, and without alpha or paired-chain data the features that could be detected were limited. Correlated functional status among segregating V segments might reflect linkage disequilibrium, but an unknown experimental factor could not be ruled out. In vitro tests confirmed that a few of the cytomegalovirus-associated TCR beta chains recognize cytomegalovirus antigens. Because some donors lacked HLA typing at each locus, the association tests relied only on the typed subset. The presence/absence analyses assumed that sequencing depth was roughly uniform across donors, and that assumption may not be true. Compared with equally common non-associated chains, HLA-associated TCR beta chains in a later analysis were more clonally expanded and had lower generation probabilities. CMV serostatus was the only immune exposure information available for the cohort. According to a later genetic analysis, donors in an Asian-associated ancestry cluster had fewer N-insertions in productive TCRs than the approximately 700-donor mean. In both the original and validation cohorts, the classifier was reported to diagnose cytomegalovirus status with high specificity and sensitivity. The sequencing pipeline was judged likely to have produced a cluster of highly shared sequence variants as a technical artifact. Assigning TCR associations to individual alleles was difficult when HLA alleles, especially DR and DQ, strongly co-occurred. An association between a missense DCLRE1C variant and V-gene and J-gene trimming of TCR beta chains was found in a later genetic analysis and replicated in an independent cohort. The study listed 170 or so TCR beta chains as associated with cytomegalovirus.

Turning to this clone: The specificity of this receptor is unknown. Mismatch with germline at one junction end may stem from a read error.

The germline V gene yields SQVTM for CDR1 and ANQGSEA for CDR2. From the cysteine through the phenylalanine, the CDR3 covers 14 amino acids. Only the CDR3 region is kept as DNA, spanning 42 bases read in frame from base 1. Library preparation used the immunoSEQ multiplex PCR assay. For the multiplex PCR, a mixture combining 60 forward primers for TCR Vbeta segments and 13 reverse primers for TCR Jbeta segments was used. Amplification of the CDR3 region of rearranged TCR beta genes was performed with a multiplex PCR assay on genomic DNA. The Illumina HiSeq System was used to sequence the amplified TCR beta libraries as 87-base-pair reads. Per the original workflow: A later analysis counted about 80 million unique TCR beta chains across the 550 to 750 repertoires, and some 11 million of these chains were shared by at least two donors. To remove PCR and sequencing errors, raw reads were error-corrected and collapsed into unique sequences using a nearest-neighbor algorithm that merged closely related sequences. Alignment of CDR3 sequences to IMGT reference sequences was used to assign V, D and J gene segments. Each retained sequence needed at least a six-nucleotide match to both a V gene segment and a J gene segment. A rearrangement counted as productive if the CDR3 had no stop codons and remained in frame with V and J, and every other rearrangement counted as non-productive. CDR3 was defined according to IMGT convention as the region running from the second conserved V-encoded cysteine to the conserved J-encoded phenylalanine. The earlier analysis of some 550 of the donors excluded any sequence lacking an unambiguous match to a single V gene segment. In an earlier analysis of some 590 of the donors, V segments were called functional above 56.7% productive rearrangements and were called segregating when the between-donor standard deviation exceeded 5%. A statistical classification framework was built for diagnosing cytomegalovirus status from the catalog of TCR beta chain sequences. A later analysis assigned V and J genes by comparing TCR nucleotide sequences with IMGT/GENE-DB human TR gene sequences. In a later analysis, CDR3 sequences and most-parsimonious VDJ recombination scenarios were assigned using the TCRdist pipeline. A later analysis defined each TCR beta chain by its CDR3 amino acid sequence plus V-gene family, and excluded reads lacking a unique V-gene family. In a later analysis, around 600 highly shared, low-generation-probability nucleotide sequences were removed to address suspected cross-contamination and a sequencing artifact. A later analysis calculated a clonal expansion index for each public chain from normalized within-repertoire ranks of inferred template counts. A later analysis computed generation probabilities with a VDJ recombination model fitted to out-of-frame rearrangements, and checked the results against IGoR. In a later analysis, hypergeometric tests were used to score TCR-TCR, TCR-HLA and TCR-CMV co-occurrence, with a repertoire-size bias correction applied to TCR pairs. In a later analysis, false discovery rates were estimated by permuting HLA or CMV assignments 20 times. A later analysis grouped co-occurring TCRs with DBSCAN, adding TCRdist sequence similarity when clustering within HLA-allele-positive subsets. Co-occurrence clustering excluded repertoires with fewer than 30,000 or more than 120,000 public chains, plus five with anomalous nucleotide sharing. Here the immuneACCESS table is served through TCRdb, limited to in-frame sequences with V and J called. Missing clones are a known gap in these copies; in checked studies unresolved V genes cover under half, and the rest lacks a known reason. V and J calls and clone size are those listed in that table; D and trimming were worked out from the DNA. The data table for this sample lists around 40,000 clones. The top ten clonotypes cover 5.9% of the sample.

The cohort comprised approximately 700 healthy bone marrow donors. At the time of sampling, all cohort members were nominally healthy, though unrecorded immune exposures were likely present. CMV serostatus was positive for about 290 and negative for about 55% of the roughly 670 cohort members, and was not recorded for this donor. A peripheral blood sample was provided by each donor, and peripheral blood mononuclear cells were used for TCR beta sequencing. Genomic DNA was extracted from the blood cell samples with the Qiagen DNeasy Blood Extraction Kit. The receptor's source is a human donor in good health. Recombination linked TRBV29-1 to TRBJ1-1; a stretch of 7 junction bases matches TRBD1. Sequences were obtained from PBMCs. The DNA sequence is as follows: TGCAGCGGAAAACCGGGACAGCGGAACACTGAAGATTTCTTT. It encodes CSGKPGQRNTEDFF. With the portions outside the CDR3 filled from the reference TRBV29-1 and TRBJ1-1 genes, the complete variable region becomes SAVISQKPSRDICQRGTSLTIQCQVDSQVTMMFWYRQQPGQSLTLIATANQGSEATYESGFVIDKFPISRPNLTFSTLTVSNMSPEDSSIYLCSGKPGQRNTEDFFGQGTRLTVV.